This passage covers 8 T cell receptor beta chains from one sample sequenced in a study of graft-versus-host responses after intestinal transplantation. Clones were sequenced by immunoSEQ multiplex PCR, and TCRdb holds only the in-frame ones, with some missing. The table shows about 21,000 clones, with 89% occurring only once. The material was PBMCs, obtained about 69 days after intestinal transplantation. The receptor set was obtained from a human patient who received an intestinal transplant, so some T cells may come from the graft donor.

The chain joins TRBV7-9 to TRBJ2-2; 9 nucleotides match TRBD1. The V gene end was trimmed by 5 bases and the J gene end by 4 bases; junction bases not matched to a gene: 2. The germline CDR1 and CDR2 sequences are SEHNR and FQNEAQ (reference sequence). There are 14 residues in the CDR3. The CDR3 loop is CASSPGQGTGELFF. Written as DNA, the CDR3 is TGTGCCAGCAGCCCGGGACAGGGCACCGGGGAGCTGTTTTTT.

The gene calls are TRBV5-1 and TRBJ2-7, with TRBD2 matching 11 bases. The CDR3 consists of 16 residues. V gave up 0 bases and J gave up 0 bases; unmatched junction bases: 2. The germline gives CDR1 SGHRS, CDR2 YFSETQ. CDR3 loop: CASSLGLAGSSYEQYF. The CDR3 DNA reads as TGCGCCAGCAGCTTGGGACTAGCGGGGAGCTCCTACGAGCAGTACTTC.

The CDR3: CAWGDGTINEKLFF. The CDR3 bases are TGTGCCTGGGGGGACGGGACAATTAATGAAAAACTGTTTTTT. The V call is TRBV30, the J call TRBJ1-4; D may be TRBD1 (6 bases). The V end was cut by 5 bases, the J end by 4 bases, with 14 bases between. Per the germline V gene, CDR1 is GTSNPN and CDR2 is SVGIG (reference sequence). This CDR3 is built from 14 residues.

The chain uses TRBV5-6 and TRBJ1-2; 7 nucleotides line up with TRBD1. The CDR3 runs to 17 residues. Per germline, CDR1 SGHDT and CDR2 YYEEEE. With V trimmed by 5 bases and J by 6 bases, 19 bases remained unmatched. The CDR3 bases are TGTGCCAGCAGACAAGACCGGGACAGTATCTTATGGGATGGCTACACCTTC. Translating it yields CASRQDRDSILWDGYTF.

This clone was detected only a few times. CDR3 amino acids: CASSLEEGLAKNIQYF. In nucleotides, the CDR3 is TGTGCCAGCAGCTTAGAGGAGGGCTTAGCCAAAAACATTCAGTACTTC. The chain has TRBV7-9 and TRBJ2-4; weak D call: TRBD2 (6 bases). CDR3 length equals 16 residues. V was pared by 1 base and J by 0 bases, with 10 bases between. The germline V gene has CDR1 SEHNR and CDR2 FQNEAQ (reference sequence).

This chain uses TRBV11-2 with TRBJ1-1; D is perhaps TRBD1 (5 bases). Germline lookup yields CDR1 SGHAT and CDR2 FQNNGV. The CDR3 runs to 14 residues. V shed 5 bases and J shed 3 bases, with 13 bases lying between them. CDR3 amino acids: CASSLRSGDTEAFF. The CDR3 region has the DNA TGTGCCAGCAGCCTGCGTTCGGGGGACACTGAAGCTTTCTTT.

CDR3 coding DNA: TGCGCCAGCAGCCAAGAAAGGGGAATCTCAGATACGCAGTATTTT. Translating it yields CASSQERGISDTQYF. The genes are TRBV4-3 and TRBJ2-3, with TRBD1 as a possible D gene (5 bases). The germline V gene has CDR1 LGHNA and CDR2 YSLEER. Trimming shortened V by 0 bases and J by 4 bases, and 11 bases separated the two germline ends. The CDR3 covers 15 residues.

This sequence joins TRBV7-9 and TRBJ1-2; D uncertain. This CDR3 contains 14 residues. Trimming took off 3 bases at V and 6 bases at J, with 14 bases between the two ends. Per the germline V gene, CDR1 is SEHNR and CDR2 is FQNEAQ (reference sequence). The CDR3 region has the DNA TGTGCCAGCAGCTTGGCGGGCTATGGGGATGGCTACACCTTC. It specifies CASSLAGYGDGYTF.